These 8 T cell receptor beta chains were sequenced from one sample in a study of CD8 T cells in ankylosing spondylitis. TCRdb redid the calling of the 5' RACE reads with MiXCR, one entry per CDR3 protein. The sample has 250,000 to 300,000 distinct CDR3 sequences; over 15% are singletons. The sequenced sample was blood, either unsorted or a sorted T cell fraction (not recorded which). The source is a male donor with ankylosing spondylitis or in good health (not recorded which).

Concerning this clonotype: A single base separates this from a much larger clone, so it may be a read error. The chain is built from TRBV6-2 or TRBV6-3 and TRBJ2-7, with D hard to call. Germline assignment: CDR1 MNHEY and CDR2 SVGEGT. This CDR3 is 15 amino acids long. Written as DNA, the CDR3 is TGTGCCAGCAGTTACTCGAATGGTTGGGCCTACAAGCAGTACGTC. This gives the protein CASSYSNGWAYKQYV.

This clonotype was counted only a few times. The chain joins TRBV9 to TRBJ2-3; TRBD2 aligns across 8 bases. Unmatched junction bases numbered 8, after V lost 3 bases and J lost 2 bases. The CDR3 covers 16 residues. Germline V lookup: CDR1 SGDLS, CDR2 YYNGEE. CDR3 bases: TGTGCCAGCAGCGGTCGGCGAGCGGGAGTCACAGATACGCAGTATTTT. Encoded protein: CASSGRRAGVTDTQYF.

The chain has TRBV12-3 or TRBV12-4 and TRBJ2-2, with D possibly being TRBD2 (6 bases). The V end lost 6 bases, the J end lost 6 bases, and 20 bases lay between the germline ends. CDR3 length: 16 amino acids. CDR3 loop: CASRPRATSGAGELFF. The DNA for the CDR3 is TGTGCCAGCAGGCCCCGGGCGACTAGTGGAGCCGGGGAGCTGTTTTTT.

This clonotype was counted a few times. CDR3 nucleotides: TGTGCCAGCAGCTTAGATTCCACTAGCGGGAGGGCCACCTACAATGAGCAGTTCTTC. It yields the protein CASSLDSTSGRATYNEQFF. The V call is TRBV11-2, the J call TRBJ2-1, with TRBD2 matching 13 bases. Germline V gene sequence: CDR1 SGHAT, CDR2 FQNNGV. The CDR3 runs to 19 residues. Unmatched junction bases numbered 7, after V lost 0 bases and J lost 2 bases.

This clonotype showed up just a few times. J is TRBJ2-2 and V is TRBV10-2; 10 bases map to TRBD2. Looked up from germline, CDR1 is WSHSY and CDR2 is SAAADI. With 2 bases clipped from V and 0 bases from J, the junction kept 6 bases outside the gene matches. The length of the CDR3 is 18 residues. CDR3 residues: CASSELLAGDPNTGELFF. CDR3 sequence (DNA): TGCGCCAGCAGTGAGCTCCTAGCGGGGGACCCGAACACCGGGGAGCTGTTTTTT.

The chain recombines TRBV24-1 with TRBJ2-6; TRBD1 aligns across 7 bases. Looked up from germline, CDR1 is KGHDR and CDR2 is SFDVKD. The CDR3 runs 19 residues. The trim removed 4 bases at V and 0 bases at J, leaving 11 bases unmatched. As DNA, the CDR3 is TGTGCCACCAGTGACGGGACAGCGGATATACTCTCTGGGGCCAACGTCCTGACTTTC. Encoded protein: CATSDGTADILSGANVLTF.

The chain couples TRBV2 to TRBJ2-1; TRBD2 aligns across 8 bases. Germline-derived CDR1 and CDR2 are SNHLY and FYNNEI. This CDR3 region has 14 residues. V lost 6 bases and J lost 5; bases outside the gene matches: 6. The chain's CDR3 is CASSAGTSHNEQFF. CDR3 DNA: TGTGCCAGCAGCGCCGGGACTAGTCACAATGAGCAGTTCTTC.

This clonotype was recorded at least ten times. This chain uses TRBV12-3 or TRBV12-4 with TRBJ1-2; D remains ambiguous. V was cut by 6 bases and J by 0 bases, with 14 bases left in between. The CDR3 is 15 residues long. This chain's CDR3 is CASRPNRGANYGYTF. In DNA form, the CDR3 reads TGTGCCAGCAGACCAAACAGAGGCGCTAACTATGGCTACACCTTC.